This T cell receptor beta chain was documented in a study of long-term antiretroviral therapy in people with HIV. Germline CDR1 LNHDA, CDR2 SQIVND (reference sequence). CDR3 length: 13 amino acids. V lost 5 bases to trimming and J lost 3 bases, with 8 bases between them. Samples were assayed with immunoSEQ v3.0 at survey level. Assay: immunoSEQ multiplex PCR; the TCRdb copy retains only in-frame clones and omits some. The sample lists 14,000 or so clones, roughly 86% seen once, with around 10% in the top ten. Specimen: unsorted PBMCs, collected 6.2 years after starting antiretroviral therapy. The chain combines TRBV19 with TRBJ1-5; possible D gene TRBD1, 5 bases. The source of this sequence is a man in his forties with HIV. CDR3 residues: CASSQGPNQPQHF. The CDR3 coding sequence is TGTGCCAGTAGTCAGGGACCCAATCAGCCCCAGCATTTT.